These 10 T cell receptor beta chains were sequenced from one sample in a study of blood T cell repertoires in COVID-19. Here immunoSEQ multiplex PCR was the method, and the copy in TCRdb shows in-frame clones only, minus some. The profile shows under 200,000 clones, about 80% of them singletons. The specimen was peripheral blood. The receptor source for this set is an older man with active or convalescent COVID-19.

V and J are TRBV2 and TRBJ2-1, with 8 positions matching TRBD2. The CDR3 spans 16 residues. With 4 bases clipped from V and 4 bases from J, the junction kept 9 bases outside the gene matches. Germline V CDR1 and CDR2: SNHLY, FYNNEI. DNA for the CDR3: TGTGCCAGCAGTGTCATTGGCGGGGGGCGGTACAATGAGCAGTTCTTC. Translation gives CASSVIGGGRYNEQFF. Full variable domain (rest looked up from reference TRBV2 and TRBJ2-1): EPEVTQTPSHQVTQMGQEVILRCVPISNHLYFYWYRQILGQKVEFLVSFYNNEISEKSEIFDDQFSVERPDGSNFTLKIRSTKLEDSAMYFCASSVIGGGRYNEQFFGPGTRLTVL.

J is TRBJ1-2 and V is TRBV5-4; 11 nucleotides match TRBD1. Germline lookup yields CDR1 SGHNT and CDR2 YYREEE (reference sequence). This CDR3 is 13 amino acids long. Trimming at V came to 4 bases and at J to 10 bases, leaving 6 bases not matched to a gene. The CDR3 DNA follows: TGTGCCAGCAGCCCTCGGACAGGGGGCCTCTACACCTTC. It yields the protein CASSPRTGGLYTF.

This chain connects TRBV6-2 or TRBV6-3 to TRBJ2-7; 9 nucleotides match TRBD1. V was clipped by 6 bases and J by 3 bases; unmatched bases: 12. Germline CDR1 and CDR2: MNHEY and SVGEGT. The CDR3 contains 16 residues. CDR3 nucleotide sequence: TGTGCCAGCAGCCCCCGGAGGACAGGGGACTTCTACGAGCAGTACTTC. Translated, it gives CASSPRRTGDFYEQYF.

This clone appeared a single time. V is TRBV7-2 and J is TRBJ1-4; 8 bases agree with TRBD1. V lost 5 bases and J lost 5; bases outside the gene matches: 7. Germline V gene sequence: CDR1 SGHTA, CDR2 FQGNSA. This CDR3 contains 15 residues. CDR3 in DNA: TGTGCCAGCAGCATCACAGGGGGTTGGAATGAAAAACTGTTTTTT. Translating it yields CASSITGGWNEKLFF.

This clone was observed once. The V call is TRBV3-1 (or the pseudogene TRBV3-2), the J call TRBJ1-1, with 11 nucleotides matching TRBD1. The CDR3 contains 14 residues. Germline CDR1 reads LGHDT; CDR2 reads YNNKEL (reference sequence). Trimming took 4 bases from V and 3 from J; bases not matched to a gene: 1. CDR3 nucleotide sequence: TGTGCCAGCAGCCCGGGACAGGGGGACACTGAAGCTTTCTTT. Amino acids: CASSPGQGDTEAFF.

This rearrangement joins TRBV28 to TRBJ1-2; 7 bases are a match to TRBD1. CDR3 length: 15 residues. Germline V gene sequence: CDR1 MDHEN, CDR2 SYDVKM. V lost 3 bases to trimming and J lost 3 bases; unmatched junction nucleotides: 7. CDR3 nucleotide sequence: TGTGCCAGCAGTTTTGGGGGGACAGACCACTATGGCTACACCTTC. It codes for CASSFGGTDHYGYTF.

This clone was seen just once. The chain has TRBV7-2 and TRBJ2-7, with a weak D call TRBD2 (5 bases). The CDR3 runs to 14 residues. V lost 4 bases and J 2 bases, leaving 12 bases between the germline ends. The V gene's germline CDR1 is SGHTA and CDR2 FQGNSA. CDR3 DNA sequence: TGTGCCAGCAGCTCCCAACGGGGTACCTACGAGCAGTACTTC. Its protein is CASSSQRGTYEQYF.

The rearrangement joins TRBV28 to TRBJ2-1; TRBD1 might be the D (5 bases). CDR3 length: 12 residues. Deletions cut 5 bases from V and 3 bases from J, with 5 bases between. The germline V gene has CDR1 MDHEN and CDR2 SYDVKM. CDR3 protein: CASSGHYNEQFF. DNA for the CDR3: TGTGCCAGCAGTGGACACTACAATGAGCAGTTCTTC. The variable domain in full, with the rest retrieved from reference TRBV28 and TRBJ2-1, is DVKVTQSSRYLVKRTGEKVFLECVQDMDHENMFWYRQDPGLGLRLIYFSYDVKMKEKGDIPEGYSVSREKKERFSLILESASTNQTSMYLCASSGHYNEQFFGPGTRLTVL.

The V call is TRBV6-6, the J call TRBJ1-2; 8 nucleotides align to TRBD1. Germline CDR1 and CDR2: MNHNY and SVGAGI (reference sequence). This CDR3 comprises 14 residues. The V and J ends lost 6 bases and 7 bases, in that order; junction bases with no gene match: 10. The CDR3: CASSLTGGSGGYTF. CDR3 coding DNA: TGTGCCAGCAGCCTAACAGGGGGTTCTGGTGGCTACACCTTC.

The chain links TRBV29-1 to TRBJ2-6, with no clear D. Germline lookup yields CDR1 SQVTM and CDR2 ANQGSEA. Trimming stripped 0 bases from V and 4 bases from J, with 10 bases between. The CDR3 is 15 residues long. The CDR3 nucleotides read TGCAGCGTTGAAGATCGAACTCGAGGGGCCAACGTCCTGACTTTC. It translates to CSVEDRTRGANVLTF.